Following are 9 T cell receptor beta chains from one sample sequenced in a study of cytomegalovirus exposure and HLA in healthy donors. Use of 60 Vbeta and 13 Jbeta primers characterized the PCR. Produced via immunoSEQ multiplex PCR; TCRdb's table is partial and in-frame only. The profile shows fewer than 150,000 clones, 76% of them singletons. The sequencing input was PBMCs. The receptors derive from a man aged 18-30 years in good health and CMV-seronegative.

The chain combines TRBV7-8 with TRBJ2-1; 9 bases fit TRBD2. The CDR3 is made up of 19 amino acids. The ends lost 1 base at V and 3 bases at J; junction bases unmatched: 13. Germline CDR1 is SGHVS and CDR2 is FQNEAQ. In nucleotides, the CDR3 is TGTGCCAGCAGCTTAGGATTACTAGCGGGCAGCTTAGACTACAATGAGCAGTTCTTC. This gives the protein CASSLGLLAGSLDYNEQFF.

This clone was recorded only once. The rearrangement links TRBV21-1 to TRBJ2-7; the DNA was not compared with TRBD2, the D call given in the table. TRBV21-1 is a pseudogene segment. This CDR3 has 16 residues. Written as DNA, the CDR3 is TGTGCCAGCAGCCCCCGGAGGAACAGTCCCATGAACGAGCAGTACTTC. This translates into CASSPRRNSPMNEQYF.

This clone has a handful of counts. V is TRBV7-3 and J is TRBJ2-1; TRBD1 might be the D (7 bases). Trimming left V 5 bases short and J 0 bases short, with 11 bases between. Germline CDR1 is SGHTA and CDR2 is FQGTGA. This CDR3 has 15 amino acids. The CDR3 spells CASSAQGGSYNEQFF. The CDR3 region has the DNA TGTGCCAGCAGCGCCCAGGGGGGCTCCTACAATGAGCAGTTCTTC.

The chain has TRBV10-3 and TRBJ1-6, with 9 bases matching TRBD1. The CDR3 covers 15 residues. V lost 0 bases, J lost 10 bases, and 4 bases stayed unmatched. Germline values: CDR1 ENHRY, CDR2 SYGVKD. The CDR3 DNA is TGTGCCATCAGTGAGTCTACAGGGGGCAGATCACCCCTCCACTTT. Translated, it gives CAISESTGGRSPLHF.

The chain has TRBV11-2 and TRBJ2-5; 7 bases are shared with TRBD2. The trim removed 4 bases at V and 2 bases at J, leaving 10 bases unmatched. The germline V gene has CDR1 SGHAT and CDR2 FQNNGV. This CDR3 comprises 16 residues. CDR3: CASSWGGGQVQETQYF. In nucleotides, the CDR3 is TGTGCCAGCAGCTGGGGGGGTGGACAAGTTCAAGAGACCCAGTACTTC.

The rearrangement uses TRBV2 and TRBJ2-2; D is unclear. V was trimmed by 2 bases and J by 0 bases, leaving 7 bases between them. The CDR3 totals 15 residues. Looked up from germline, CDR1 is SNHLY and CDR2 is FYNNEI. The CDR3 nucleotides read TGTGCCAGCAGTGAACTTACTCCGAACACCGGGGAGCTGTTTTTT. Translating gives CASSELTPNTGELFF.

The gene calls are TRBV5-1 and TRBJ2-1; D unclear. CDR1 SGHRS and CDR2 YFSETQ come from the germline V gene. CDR3 size: 15 residues. Trimming removed 1 base at V and 0 bases at J, with 8 bases between. The CDR3 bases are TGCGCCAGCAGCTTGACTAAACCCTCCTACAATGAGCAGTTCTTC. Translated: CASSLTKPSYNEQFF. Combining the CDR3 with reference TRBV5-1 and TRBJ2-1 gives the whole variable domain KAGVTQTPRYLIKTRGQQVTLSCSPISGHRSVSWYQQTPGQGLQFLFEYFSETQRNKGNFPGRFSGRQFSNSRSEMNVSTLELGDSALYLCASSLTKPSYNEQFFGPGTRLTVL.

The rearrangement links TRBV2 to TRBJ1-6; TRBD1 matches at 9 bases. The CDR3 has 14 amino acids. Unmatched junction bases numbered 9, after V lost 8 bases and J lost 10 bases. In germline, CDR1 is SNHLY, CDR2 FYNNEI. CDR3 sequence (DNA): TGTGCCAGCGCACCGACAGGGGGAGGGTCACCCCTCCACTTT. It codes for CASAPTGGGSPLHF.

V usage is TRBV5-4 and J usage is TRBJ2-1, with D hard to call. This CDR3 contains 12 residues. V was trimmed by 1 base and J by 7 bases, leaving 6 bases between them. Germline V gene data show CDR1 as SGHNT and CDR2 as YYREEE (reference sequence). This CDR3 reads CASSLSGNEQFF. DNA of the CDR3: TGTGCCAGCAGCTTGTCAGGAAATGAGCAGTTCTTC.